One T cell receptor beta chain is described in this entry. What it binds is unknown. The data originate from a study of neurological immune-mediated disorders. Overall study findings and caveats: The greatest TCR clonal expansion appeared in HTLV-1-associated myelopathy and the smallest, falling below healthy controls, in multiple sclerosis. None of the CDR3 amino acid sequences in expanded clones turned up in more than one subject, which points to private repertoires in all groups.

TCRdb analysed the 5' RACE reads with MiXCR anew, one entry per CDR3 protein. Of fewer than 85,000 distinct CDR3 sequences in the sample, more than 15% were seen once. CDR3 length equals 15 residues. With 2 bases removed from V and 5 bases from J, the gap between germline ends came to 15 bases. Per the germline V gene, CDR1 is SGHTA and CDR2 is FQGTGA. The unsorted libraries had their origin in 2 million PBMCs stored at -80 C. The source of this sequence is a woman aged 40-49 years in good health. The chain employs TRBV7-3 and TRBJ1-2, with D tentatively TRBD1 (6 bases). The sample consisted of PBMCs. The CDR3 DNA reads as TGTGCCAGCAGCTTATCAGGAACGGGGGCATATGGCTACACCTTC. Translated: CASSLSGTGAYGYTF.